The entry below describes one TCR beta chain. The target antigen is unknown. The sample belongs to a study of T cell responses to AZD1222 COVID-19 vaccine. Overall study findings and caveats: Donors in the cohort were predominantly white British and more often female, and clonal diversity was possibly underestimated. The reported proportion of spike-specific TCRs targeting unmutated variant regions was nearly half.

The CDR3 totals 14 residues. CDR1 and CDR2 from the germline V gene are MNHEY and SVGAGI. The V end lost 6 bases, the J end lost 5 bases, and 16 bases lay between the germline ends. Profiling relied on immunoSEQ multiplex PCR, and the TCRdb table lists in-frame clones only, not all of them. This table has 85,000 to 120,000 clones, about four fifths appearing once. The TCR originated in an adult in good health. The sample was peripheral blood, taken on day 0 of AZD1222 vaccination. This sequence joins TRBV6-5 and TRBJ1-2; perhaps TRBD1 as D (6 bases). CDR3 DNA sequence: TGTGCCAGCAGAACCGGGGGGCAGGGGTATGGCTACACCTTC. This sequence encodes CASRTGGQGYGYTF.